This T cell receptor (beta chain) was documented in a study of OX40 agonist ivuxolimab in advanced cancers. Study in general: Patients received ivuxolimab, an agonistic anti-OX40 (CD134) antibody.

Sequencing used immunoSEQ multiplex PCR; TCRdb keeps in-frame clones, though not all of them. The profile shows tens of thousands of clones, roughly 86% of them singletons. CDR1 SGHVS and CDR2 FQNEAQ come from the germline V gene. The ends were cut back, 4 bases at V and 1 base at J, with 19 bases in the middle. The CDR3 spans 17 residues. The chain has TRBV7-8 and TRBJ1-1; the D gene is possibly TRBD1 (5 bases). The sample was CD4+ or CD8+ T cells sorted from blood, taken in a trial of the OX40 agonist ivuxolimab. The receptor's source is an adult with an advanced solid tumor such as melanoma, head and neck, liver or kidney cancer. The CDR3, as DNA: TGTGCCAGCAGCTCCCCAGGGACTGGCGCCTCGAACACTGAAGCTTTCTTT. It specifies CASSSPGTGASNTEAFF.